This TCR beta chain was identified in a study of blood T cell repertoires in COVID-19. Study details: Researchers got acute and convalescent COVID-19 samples from the United States, Italy and Spain.

Repertoires were generated with immunoSEQ multiplex PCR, while TCRdb's copy carries only in-frame clones and drops some. The data hold almost 90,000 clones, with approximately 88% observed a single time. This TCR came from an elderly man with acute or convalescent COVID-19. The material sequenced was peripheral blood.

The DNA of the CDR3 is TGTGCTAGTGGGCCCGGGTTAGGCTATGGCTACACCTTC. It codes for CASGPGLGYGYTF. The V gene is TRBV12-5, the J gene TRBJ1-2; D is ambiguous. V lost 6 bases and J 4 bases, leaving 12 bases between the germline ends. The CDR3 has 13 residues. Germline CDR1 and CDR2: LGHNT and FRNRAP.